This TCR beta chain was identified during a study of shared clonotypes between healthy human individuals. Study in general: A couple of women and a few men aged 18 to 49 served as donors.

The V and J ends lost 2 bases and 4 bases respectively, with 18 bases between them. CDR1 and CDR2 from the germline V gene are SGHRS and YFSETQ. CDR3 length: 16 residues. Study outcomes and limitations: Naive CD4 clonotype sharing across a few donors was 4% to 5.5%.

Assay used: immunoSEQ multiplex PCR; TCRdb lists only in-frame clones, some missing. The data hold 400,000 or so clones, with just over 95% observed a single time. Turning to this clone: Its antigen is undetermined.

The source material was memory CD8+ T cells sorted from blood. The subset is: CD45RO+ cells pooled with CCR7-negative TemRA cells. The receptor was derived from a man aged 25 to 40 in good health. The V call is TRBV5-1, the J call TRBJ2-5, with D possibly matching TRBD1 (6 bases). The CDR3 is CASSLTGLGAAETQYF. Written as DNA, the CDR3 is TGCGCCAGCAGCTTAACAGGGTTAGGGGCAGCAGAGACCCAGTACTTC.